Presented here are 29 T cell receptor beta chains from one specimen sequenced in a study of molecular identifiers for immune sequencing clone quantification. MiXCR was run by TCRdb on the PCR reads, yielding one entry per CDR3 protein. The sample lists about 640,000 distinct CDR3 sequences, 15% to 20% seen once, with around 0.9% in the top ten. Sequencing was carried out using naive CD8+ T cells from blood, with Jurkat cell RNA spiked in. Documented subset: FACS-sorted CD8+CD4-CCR7+CD45RA+ naive T cells. The receptors were sampled from a human donor in good health. Some libraries in this study had Jurkat cell RNA spiked in.

This clonotype was detected many times. The V gene is TRBV28, the J gene TRBJ1-5; 11 nucleotides align to TRBD1. After removal of 7 bases from V and 6 bases from J, the junction contained 5 bases not matched to a gene. The CDR3 is made up of 14 amino acids. Germline-derived CDR1 and CDR2 are MDHEN and SYDVKM. CDR3 protein: CASKDRGLGQPQHF. In nucleotides, the CDR3 is TGTGCCAGCAAGGACAGGGGGCTCGGTCAGCCCCAGCATTTT.

V is TRBV4-3 and J is TRBJ2-1; no definite D call. Trimming stripped 2 bases from V and 4 bases from J, with 9 bases between. From germline, CDR1 is LGHNA and CDR2 YSLEER. The CDR3 has 14 amino acids. The CDR3 reads CASSQTDAYNEQFF. CDR3 sequence (DNA): TGCGCCAGCAGCCAAACTGACGCTTACAATGAGCAGTTCTTC.

Note on this clonotype: With a much larger clone just one base away, this may be a read error. The rearrangement joins TRBV5-4 to TRBJ2-7, with D unresolved. In germline, CDR1 is SGHNT, CDR2 YYREEE (reference sequence). CDR3 length: 14 residues. Here the CDR3 reads CASGLYESSYEQYF. In DNA, the CDR3 is TGTGCCAGCGGCTTGTACGAGAGCTCCTACGAGCAGTACTTC.

This clonotype occurred many times. The chain couples TRBV18 to TRBJ2-3, with 9 bases matching TRBD2. The CDR3 length is 15 residues. V gave up 3 bases and J gave up 2 bases; unmatched junction bases: 3. The germline CDR1 and CDR2 sequences are KGHSH and LQKENI. The chain's CDR3 is CASSPTSGNTDTQYF. The CDR3, as DNA: TGTGCCAGCTCACCGACTAGCGGAAACACAGATACGCAGTATTTT.

This clonotype was detected many times. This sequence joins TRBV29-1 and TRBJ2-2, with D perhaps TRBD1 (6 bases). Germline values: CDR1 SQVTM, CDR2 ANQGSEA. This CDR3 spans 14 amino acids. The V end lost 7 bases, the J end lost 1 base, and 13 bases lay between the germline ends. The CDR3 nucleotides read TGCAGCGCGTACCAGGGGATGAACACCGGGGAGCTGTTTTTT. The encoded protein is CSAYQGMNTGELFF.

The table lists this clonotype with a few counts. This sequence joins TRBV3-1 and TRBJ1-1; D call uncertain. CDR3 size: 14 residues. Germline CDR1 and CDR2: LGHDT and YNNKEL (reference sequence). V was shortened by 1 base and J by 4 bases, with 10 bases between the two germline ends. The CDR3: CASSQVGWGTEAFF. As DNA, the CDR3 is TGTGCCAGCAGCCAAGTGGGATGGGGCACTGAAGCTTTCTTT.

The V gene is TRBV4-1, the J gene TRBJ2-5, with 9 bases aligning to TRBD2. CDR1 and CDR2 (germline): MGHRA, YSYEKL. Trimming took 1 base from V and 3 from J; bases not matched to a gene: 9. CDR3 size: 17 residues. The CDR3 loop reads CASSQAPAGGLEETQYF. CDR3 nucleotide sequence: TGCGCCAGCAGCCAAGCTCCAGCGGGAGGCTTGGAAGAGACCCAGTACTTC.

Comment on this clonotype: Relative to the germline gene, one junction end is altered; a read error may explain this. The rearrangement joins TRBV7-9 to TRBJ2-2; a possible D gene is TRBD2 (7 bases). The CDR3 contains 17 residues. From germline, CDR1 is SEHNR and CDR2 FQNEAQ (reference sequence). The CDR3 DNA reads TGTGCCTGCAGCTCCTTGTTGGGGGGGCAGGTCACCGGGGAGCTGTTTTTT. Encoded protein: CACSSLLGGQVTGELFF. Filled out from reference TRBV7-9 and TRBJ2-2, the complete variable domain reads DTGVSQNPRHKITKRGQNVTFRCDPISEHNRLYWYRQTLGQGPEFLTYFQNEAQLEKSRLLSDRFSAERPKGSFSTLEIQRTEQGDSAMYLCACSSLLGGQVTGELFFGEGSRLTVL.

This clonotype was recorded at least ten times. V usage is TRBV4-3 and J usage is TRBJ2-3, with 7 positions matching TRBD2. The V gene end was trimmed by 0 bases and the J gene end by 4 bases; junction bases not matched to a gene: 7. This CDR3 has 16 residues. CDR1 LGHNA and CDR2 YSLEER come from the germline V gene. This CDR3 is CASSQEVTSLADTQYF. The DNA for the CDR3 is TGCGCCAGCAGCCAAGAGGTGACTAGCTTGGCAGATACGCAGTATTTT.

This clonotype was picked up many times. J is TRBJ2-1 and V is TRBV9, with 8 bases fitting TRBD1. J lost 2 bases, V lost 4 bases, and 8 bases had no gene match. Per the germline V gene, CDR1 is SGDLS and CDR2 is YYNGEE. The CDR3 sequence is 16 residues long. CDR3 region: CASSLKTGVTYNEQFF. In DNA, the CDR3 is TGTGCCAGCAGCCTAAAGACAGGGGTCACCTACAATGAGCAGTTCTTC.

Comment on this clonotype: This may be a read error: a much more frequent sequence differs by one nucleotide. The CDR3 DNA reads as TGTGCCAGCAGCGCCTTCATTAGCTCCTCAGTACAGGACGAGCAGTACTTC. It specifies CASSAFISSSVQDEQYF. The chain couples TRBV9 to TRBJ2-7; D perhaps matches TRBD1 (5 bases). CDR3 length equals 17 residues. Germline CDR1 reads SGDLS; CDR2 reads YYNGEE. V lost 3 bases to trimming and J lost 5 bases, with 24 bases between them.

As DNA, the CDR3 is TGTGCCAGCAGTACCAGGGACAGCGAAACGATTGGTTCACCCCTCCACTTT. Its protein is CASSTRDSETIGSPLHF. This sequence joins TRBV6-5 and TRBJ1-6; 7 bases agree with TRBD1. Losses at the gene ends were 5 bases for V and 9 bases for J; bases not matched to a gene: 16. CDR1 is MNHEY and CDR2 is SVGAGI in the germline V gene. CDR3 length: 17 residues.

This clonotype showed up many times. V is TRBV7-9 and J is TRBJ1-1, with D unresolved. CDR1 and CDR2 (germline): SEHNR, FQNEAQ (reference sequence). The V gene lost 5 bases and the J gene lost 7 bases, with 17 bases spanning the gap. The CDR3 contains 14 residues. The CDR3 reads CASSPIGRPDEAFF. DNA of the CDR3: TGTGCCAGCAGCCCGATAGGCCGCCCCGATGAAGCTTTCTTT.

This CDR3 is CASSDPDRGRFADTQYF. CDR3 in DNA: TGTGCCAGCAGCGATCCGGACAGGGGGCGTTTCGCAGATACGCAGTATTTT. The chain links TRBV5-4 to TRBJ2-3; 11 nucleotides align to TRBD1. V shed 4 bases and J 4 bases; nucleotides not matched to a gene: 11. Germline V lookup: CDR1 SGHNT, CDR2 YYREEE (reference sequence). This CDR3 has 17 residues.

This clonotype was detected ten times or more. The gene calls are TRBV13 and TRBJ1-4; the match to TRBD1 covers 11 bases. After removal of 3 bases from V and 7 bases from J, the junction contained 4 bases not matched to a gene. CDR3 length: 15 residues. Germline CDR1 reads PRHDT; CDR2 reads FYEKMQ (reference sequence). CDR3 DNA sequence: TGTGCCAGCAGCTTTCTGGACAGGGGGCGTGAAAAACTGTTTTTT. This codes for CASSFLDRGREKLFF. The full variable domain, completed using reference TRBV13 and TRBJ1-4, is AAGVIQSPRHLIKEKRETATLKCYPIPRHDTVYWYQQGPGQDPQFLISFYEKMQSDKGSIPDRFSAQQFSDYHSELNMSSLELGDSALYFCASSFLDRGREKLFFGSGTQLSVL.

At least ten counts were recorded for this clonotype. For the CDR3, the DNA is TGTGCCAGCAGCCAAGATCATAGCACCGGGGAGCTGTTTTTT. Translation: CASSQDHSTGELFF. The chain uses TRBV3-1 and TRBJ2-2, with D unclear. With 0 bases removed from V and 4 bases from J, the gap between germline ends came to 6 bases. The CDR3 spans 14 residues. In germline, CDR1 is LGHDT, CDR2 YNNKEL (reference sequence).

This clonotype was seen repeatedly, ten times or more. The chain is built from TRBV7-3 and TRBJ2-3, with D tentatively TRBD1 or TRBD2 (5 bases each). Germline values: CDR1 SGHTA, CDR2 FQGTGA. Trimming cost V 5 bases and J 6 bases, with 18 bases left between them. The length of the CDR3 is 15 residues. The CDR3 region is CASSQGVGDGDTQYF. CDR3 in DNA: TGTGCCAGCAGCCAGGGCGTGGGAGATGGGGATACGCAGTATTTT.

This clonotype was counted many times. The chain combines TRBV5-1 with TRBJ2-7; D gene unclear. The CDR3 is 14 amino acids. Looked up from germline, CDR1 is SGHRS and CDR2 is YFSETQ. V dropped 6 bases and J dropped 0 bases, with 13 bases sitting between them. The CDR3 bases are TGCGCCAGCAAAGGCAAGGAAAGCTCCTACGAGCAGTACTTC. Translated, it gives CASKGKESSYEQYF.

This clonotype was seen only a few times. The CDR3 DNA reads TGTGCCAGCAGTGATATTGCCAGCGGATTAGCCAAAAACATTCAGTACTTC. Translated: CASSDIASGLAKNIQYF. The rearrangement links TRBV2 to TRBJ2-4, with a possible D match to TRBD2 (5 bases). Germline values: CDR1 SNHLY, CDR2 FYNNEI. V lost 3 bases and J 0 bases, leaving 15 bases between the germline ends. The CDR3 is made up of 17 amino acids. Drawing the rest from reference TRBV2 and TRBJ2-4, the complete variable domain is EPEVTQTPSHQVTQMGQEVILRCVPISNHLYFYWYRQILGQKVEFLVSFYNNEISEKSEIFDDQFSVERPDGSNFTLKIRSTKLEDSAMYFCASSDIASGLAKNIQYFGAGTRLSVL.

Comment on this clonotype: This may be a read error: a much more frequent sequence differs by one nucleotide. The chain recombines TRBV6-5 with TRBJ1-1, with D possibly being TRBD1 (6 bases). V shed 0 bases and J shed 11 bases, with 19 bases lying between them. CDR3 length: 15 amino acids. CDR1 and CDR2 (germline): MNHEY, SVGAGI. The CDR3, as DNA: TGTGCCAGCAGTTACTCTAGGGGGGCAGGGATGGAGGCTTTCTTT. Encoded protein: CASSYSRGAGMEAFF.

Details on this clonotype: This clone may be a read error of a much larger clone one base away. The CDR3 loop is CASSFSDGEEFF. CDR3 nucleotide sequence: TGTGCCAGCAGTTTCTCTGACGGGGAGGAGTTCTTC. The chain couples TRBV12-3 or TRBV12-4 to TRBJ2-1; D is possibly TRBD2 (6 bases). The CDR3 has 12 amino acids. Trimming cost V 3 bases and J 14 bases, with 14 bases left between them.

The chain carries TRBV4-3 and TRBJ2-1; 9 bases align to TRBD2. The trim removed 1 base at V and 0 bases at J, leaving 10 bases unmatched. The CDR3 is 19 amino acids. CDR1 and CDR2 from the germline V gene are LGHNA and YSLEER. CDR3 sequence (DNA): TGCGCCAGCAGCCAAGCGACCCCAATAGCGGGAGACTCCTACAATGAGCAGTTCTTC. It is translated as CASSQATPIAGDSYNEQFF.

Many counts were recorded for this clonotype. V usage is TRBV4-3 and J usage is TRBJ2-7, with D possibly matching TRBD1 (6 bases). The CDR3 sequence is 15 residues long. Germline lookup yields CDR1 LGHNA and CDR2 YSLEER. The V gene lost 4 bases and the J gene lost 2 bases, with 15 bases spanning the gap. The CDR3 nucleotides are TGCGCCAGCAGCCTCGGAAGGGGGAGTGCCTACGAGCAGTACTTC. Translated: CASSLGRGSAYEQYF.

The chain is built from TRBV19 and TRBJ1-5, with D perhaps TRBD1 (6 bases). The CDR3 is 16 residues long. The V end was cut by 3 bases, the J end by 1 base, with 13 bases between. The germline V gene has CDR1 LNHDA and CDR2 SQIVND (reference sequence). CDR3 sequence: CASSILGAVSNQPQHF. DNA of the CDR3: TGTGCCAGTAGTATTTTGGGGGCAGTAAGCAATCAGCCCCAGCATTTT.

The chain couples TRBV18 to TRBJ2-7; D is perhaps TRBD1 or TRBD2 (5 bases each). Germline CDR1 KGHSH, CDR2 LQKENI. V dropped 3 bases and J dropped 2 bases, with 23 bases sitting between them. CDR3 length equals 18 residues. CDR3 DNA: TGTGCCAGCTCACCGGGGGACGGACCTCACCTACTCACCTACGAGCAGTACTTC. Its protein is CASSPGDGPHLLTYEQYF.

The chain employs TRBV6-2 or TRBV6-3 and TRBJ2-1; TRBD2 agrees at 11 bases. The germline CDR1 and CDR2 sequences are MNHEY and SVGEGT. CDR3 size: 16 residues. Trimming removed 8 bases from V and 5 bases from J; junction bases left unmatched: 11. The CDR3 region is CASQLTTSGRNNEQFF. The DNA of the CDR3 is TGTGCCAGCCAGTTGACAACTAGCGGGAGAAACAATGAGCAGTTCTTC.

This clonotype was seen only once. The junction differs from germline at one of its ends, possibly a read error. V is TRBV7-8 and J is TRBJ1-2; no firm D call. Germline CDR1 reads SGHVS; CDR2 reads FQNEAQ. The CDR3 has 14 residues. The chain's CDR3 is CARSLDVTGSGYTF. DNA for the CDR3: TGTGCCAGGAGCTTAGACGTGACGGGGTCCGGCTACACCTTC.

With respect to this clonotype: One base away lies a much larger clone, so this may be a sequencing read error. The V call is TRBV4-3, the J call TRBJ2-7; D possibly corresponds to TRBD2 (6 bases). The CDR3 contains 15 residues. From germline, CDR1 is LGHNA and CDR2 YSLEER. CDR3 DNA sequence: TGCGCCGGCAGCCAAGACTCGGGAGTAAACTACGAGCAGTACTTC. Translated, it gives CAGSQDSGVNYEQYF.

In regard to this clonotype: This may come from a read error, since a much larger clone is one base off. The V and J genes are TRBV15 and TRBJ2-7, with 7 bases fitting TRBD1. This CDR3 has 13 residues. Germline V gene lookup returns CDR1 LNHNV and CDR2 YYDKDF (reference sequence). The CDR3 DNA is TGTGCCACCAGCACCGACAGGGAATACGAGCGGTACTTC. Translating gives CATSTDREYERYF.